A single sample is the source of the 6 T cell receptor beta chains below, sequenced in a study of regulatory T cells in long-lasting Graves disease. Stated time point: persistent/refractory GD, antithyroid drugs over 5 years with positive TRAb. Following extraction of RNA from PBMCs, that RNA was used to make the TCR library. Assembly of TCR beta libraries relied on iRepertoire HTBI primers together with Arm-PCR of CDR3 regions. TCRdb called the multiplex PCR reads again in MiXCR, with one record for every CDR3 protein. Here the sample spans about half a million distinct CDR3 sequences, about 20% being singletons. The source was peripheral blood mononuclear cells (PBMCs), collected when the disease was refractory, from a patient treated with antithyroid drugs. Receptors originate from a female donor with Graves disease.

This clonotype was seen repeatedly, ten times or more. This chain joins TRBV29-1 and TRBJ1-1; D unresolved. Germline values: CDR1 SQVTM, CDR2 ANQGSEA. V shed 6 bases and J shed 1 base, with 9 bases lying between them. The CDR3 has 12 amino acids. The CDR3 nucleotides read TGCAGCGTCCACTCGGGGAACACTGAAGCTTTCTTT. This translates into CSVHSGNTEAFF.

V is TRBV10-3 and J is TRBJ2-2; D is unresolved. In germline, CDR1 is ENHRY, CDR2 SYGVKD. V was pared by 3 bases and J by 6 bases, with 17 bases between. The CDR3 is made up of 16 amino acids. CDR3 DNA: TGTGCCATCAGTGAACAGAGGATCCAAGCCGCCGGGGAGCTGTTTTTT. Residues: CAISEQRIQAAGELFF.

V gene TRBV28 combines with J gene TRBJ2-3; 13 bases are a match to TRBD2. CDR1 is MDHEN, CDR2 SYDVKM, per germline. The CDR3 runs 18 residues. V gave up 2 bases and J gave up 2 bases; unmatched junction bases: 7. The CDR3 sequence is CASSLPGTSGTDTDTQYF. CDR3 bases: TGTGCCAGCAGTTTACCCGGGACTAGCGGGACCGACACAGATACGCAGTATTTT.

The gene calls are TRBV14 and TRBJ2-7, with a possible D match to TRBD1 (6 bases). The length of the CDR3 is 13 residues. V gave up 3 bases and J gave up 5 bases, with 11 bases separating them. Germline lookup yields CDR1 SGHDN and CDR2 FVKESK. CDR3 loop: CASSHTGLNEQYF. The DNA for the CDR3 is TGTGCCAGCAGCCACACAGGGTTGAACGAGCAGTACTTC.

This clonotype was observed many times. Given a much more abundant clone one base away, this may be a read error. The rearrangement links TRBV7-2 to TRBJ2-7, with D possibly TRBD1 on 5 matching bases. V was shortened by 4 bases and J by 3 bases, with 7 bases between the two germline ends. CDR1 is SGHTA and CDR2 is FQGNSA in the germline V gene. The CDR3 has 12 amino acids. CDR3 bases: TGTGCCAGCAGCTCGGACATCTACGAGCAGTACTTC. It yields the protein CASSSDIYEQYF.

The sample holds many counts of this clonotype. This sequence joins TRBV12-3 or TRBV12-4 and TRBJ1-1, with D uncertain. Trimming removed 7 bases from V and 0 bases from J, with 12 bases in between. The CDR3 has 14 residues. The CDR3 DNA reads TGTGCCAGCACCCAGGACCGACTGAACACTGAAGCTTTCTTT. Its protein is CASTQDRLNTEAFF.